This TCR beta chain comes out of a study of lymphopenia after photon versus proton radiotherapy (dated by TCRdb to 2018 to 2020). A note on the overall study: In patients with gastrointestinal tumors who developed high-grade lymphopenia, the study compared the immunological effects of photon radiation therapy with those of proton radiation therapy. A cohort of some 19 patients with gastrointestinal tumors who received either photon or proton therapy and subsequently developed lymphopenia was included. The goal of the study was to characterize the differences between the two radiation modalities in how they affect the immune system.

The germline V gene specifies MGHRA as CDR1 and YSYEKL as CDR2. V is reduced by 0 bases and J by 0 bases, leaving a spacing of 5 bases between them. The CDR3 runs 14 amino acids, cysteine and phenylalanine included. Only CDR3 DNA remains: 42 bases, in frame from the first base. The investigation overall reported the following: The authors looked at the survival association only in patients who died, and they framed better survival with proton therapy as a possibility rather than a demonstrated result. During treatment, patients who received proton therapy stayed relatively stable, whereas patients who received photon therapy lost naive T cells and TCR diversity and gained effector/memory populations. After the lymphocyte count nadir, oligoclonal expansion, especially of CD8+ Temra cells, was observed in photon-treated repertoires, and the drop in diversity was driven by this expansion. Across the cohort, among patients who died, a greater drop in TCR diversity after the nadir was inversely correlated with overall survival time.

The library relied on the immunoSEQ multiplex PCR assay. T cell repertoires were profiled with deep sequencing of rearranged TCR beta loci together with multiparametric flow cytometry. TCRdb holds this immuneACCESS table with in-frame rearrangements only. Some clones are missing; in checked studies, unresolved V genes explain under half, and the rest has no known cause. Within this sample are tens of thousands of clones, with around 87% of them counted one time only. The ten largest make up approximately 10% of the sample. Remarks on this clone: The target of this receptor is not known. The sample holds no much larger clone one base away, and base qualities are not on file.

The origin of this receptor is an older man with esophageal cancer. The sample in question was peripheral blood, obtained from a patient treated with proton-based radiotherapy. The chain was built from TRBV4-1 and TRBJ1-1, with the D gene not confidently named. The CDR3 here reads CASSQDTLNTEAFF. The sequenced DNA is TGCGCCAGCAGCCAAGATACGCTGAACACTGAAGCTTTCTTT.